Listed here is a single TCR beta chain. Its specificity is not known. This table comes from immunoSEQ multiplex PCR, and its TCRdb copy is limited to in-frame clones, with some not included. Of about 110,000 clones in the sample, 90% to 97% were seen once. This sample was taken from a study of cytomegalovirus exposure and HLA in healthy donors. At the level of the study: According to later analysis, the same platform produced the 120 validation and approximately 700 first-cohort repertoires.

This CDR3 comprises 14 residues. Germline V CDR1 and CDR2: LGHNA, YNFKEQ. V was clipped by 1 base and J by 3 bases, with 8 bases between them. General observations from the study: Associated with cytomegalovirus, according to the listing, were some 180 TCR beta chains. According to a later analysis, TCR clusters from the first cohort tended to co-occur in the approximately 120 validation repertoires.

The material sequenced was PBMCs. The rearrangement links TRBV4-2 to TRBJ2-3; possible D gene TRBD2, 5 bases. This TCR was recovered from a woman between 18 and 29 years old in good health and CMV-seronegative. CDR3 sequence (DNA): TGTGCCAGCAGCCAAGGGACTTCGACAGATACGCAGTATTTT. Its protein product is CASSQGTSTDTQYF.